A single sample gave rise to the 10 T cell receptor beta chains below, sequenced in a study of T cells and copy number aberrations in small-cell lung cancer. Sequencing was performed with immunoSEQ multiplex PCR; in TCRdb, only in-frame clones are kept and a portion is missing. Of approximately 6,600 clones in the sample, roughly 76% are singletons; the top ten hold about 9.4%. Sequencing was performed on normal tissue next to the tumor. These TCRs come from a woman aged 70-85 years with small cell lung cancer. Some clones in this sample may be carry-over from other donors' samples.

The J gene is TRBJ1-1, the V gene TRBV28, with 9 bases fitting TRBD1. Germline CDR1 MDHEN, CDR2 SYDVKM. With V trimmed by 5 bases and J by 6 bases, 10 bases remained unmatched. There are 15 residues in the CDR3. This CDR3 reads CASSPHTGGRAEAFF. Here the CDR3 DNA reads TGTGCCAGCAGTCCTCACACAGGGGGCAGGGCTGAAGCTTTCTTT.

This clone occurred a few times. The chain links TRBV7-2 to TRBJ2-3; a possible D gene is TRBD1 (6 bases). From germline, CDR1 is SGHTA and CDR2 FQGNSA. Trimming shortened V by 2 bases and J by 4 bases, and 13 bases separated the two germline ends. The CDR3 spans 15 residues. The DNA of the CDR3 is TGTGCCAGCAGCTTAAATCCGGGACAAGCAGATACGCAGTATTTT. Translation: CASSLNPGQADTQYF.

The V and J genes are TRBV15 and TRBJ2-1, with TRBD1 matching 9 bases. CDR1 is LNHNV, CDR2 YYDKDF, per germline (reference sequence). Trimming cost V 1 base and J 8 bases; bases outside gene matches: 9. The CDR3 totals 16 residues. The CDR3 loop is CATSRGGTGSRDEQFF. The CDR3 bases are TGTGCCACCAGCAGAGGAGGGACAGGGTCGAGGGATGAGCAGTTCTTC.

The chain combines TRBV28 with TRBJ2-7; D might be TRBD1 or TRBD2, each matching 5 bases. The CDR3 has 14 amino acids. Trimming removed 5 bases at V and 0 bases at J, with 11 bases between. Germline V gene lookup returns CDR1 MDHEN and CDR2 SYDVKM. CDR3 DNA: TGTGCCAGCAGTAGGGACCGAGTCTCCTACGAGCAGTACTTC. It translates to CASSRDRVSYEQYF.

The CDR3 nucleotides are TGCGCCAGCAGCCCGGGGACAGGGGCGGGCGAGCAGTACTTC. Its protein product is CASSPGTGAGEQYF. The chain couples TRBV5-1 to TRBJ2-7, with 10 bases aligning to TRBD1. CDR1 is SGHRS, CDR2 YFSETQ, per germline. The V and J ends lost 4 bases and 6 bases, in that order; junction bases with no gene match: 7. There are 14 residues in the CDR3.

This clone is judged large. This CDR3 reads CASTDRINTEAFF. The CDR3, as DNA: TGTGCCAGTACCGACAGGATTAACACTGAAGCTTTCTTT. The chain has TRBV19 and TRBJ1-1; D is perhaps TRBD1 (6 bases). V shed 7 bases and J shed 2 bases, with 11 bases lying between them. Germline V CDR1 and CDR2: LNHDA, SQIVND (reference sequence). This CDR3 is built from 13 residues.

This clone was recorded only once. J is TRBJ2-2 and V is TRBV6-8; no clear D. Germline CDR1 is MNHGY and CDR2 is SAAAGT. Trimming left V 8 bases short and J 3 bases short, with 7 bases between. The CDR3 totals 12 residues. The CDR3 sequence: CASGTYTGELFF. The CDR3 nucleotides read TGTGCCAGCGGCACTTACACCGGGGAGCTGTTTTTT.

The chain is built from TRBV27 and TRBJ2-7, with D unresolved. This CDR3 is built from 14 residues. V lost 5 bases, J lost 0 bases, and 11 bases lay in between. Germline V CDR1 and CDR2: MNHEY, SMNVEV (reference sequence). Written as DNA, the CDR3 is TGTGCCAGCAGTCCCCGTCGGGTCTCCTACGAGCAGTACTTC. This gives the protein CASSPRRVSYEQYF.

The chain couples TRBV27 to TRBJ2-7; the match to TRBD2 covers 9 bases. The length of the CDR3 is 15 residues. Per the germline V gene, CDR1 is MNHEY and CDR2 is SMNVEV (reference sequence). V trimming: 6 bases; J trimming: 2 bases; junction bases outside the gene matches: 8. The CDR3 sequence: CASSMKREDPYEQYF. CDR3 coding DNA: TGTGCCAGCAGCATGAAGCGGGAGGACCCCTACGAGCAGTACTTC.

This sequence joins TRBV28 and TRBJ2-3, with TRBD1 identical over 11 bases. The length of the CDR3 is 15 residues. Germline values: CDR1 MDHEN, CDR2 SYDVKM. V gave up 6 bases and J gave up 5 bases; unmatched junction bases: 7. The CDR3: CASSPGTGGIDTQYF. The CDR3 DNA reads as TGTGCCAGCAGCCCAGGGACAGGGGGTATAGATACGCAGTATTTT.